This TCR beta chain derives from a study of cytomegalovirus exposure and HLA in healthy donors. The germline CDR1 and CDR2 sequences are SNHLY and FYNNEI. V was trimmed by 2 bases and J by 0 bases, leaving 14 bases between them. The CDR3 spans 17 residues. The PCR used 60 Vbeta and 13 Jbeta primers. Produced via immunoSEQ multiplex PCR; TCRdb's table is partial and in-frame only. The data contain more than 140,000 clones, over 75% of them singletons. It was healthy bone marrow donors who served as donors. What was sequenced was PBMCs. The clonotype comes from a man aged 30-40 years in good health and CMV-seropositive. The rearrangement links TRBV2 to TRBJ2-1; D remains ambiguous. CDR3 protein: CASSENGILSSYNEQFF. DNA of the CDR3: TGTGCCAGCAGTGAAAACGGTATCCTTTCCTCCTACAATGAGCAGTTCTTC.